The clone carrying this T cell receptor (beta chain) turned up a few times. Antigen specificity is unknown. The data are from a study of T cell responses to AZD1222 COVID-19 vaccine. Profiled with immunoSEQ multiplex PCR; TCRdb holds only in-frame clones, not every one. The repertoire consists of about 100,000 clones, with approximately 87% occurring once and the leading ten covering roughly 15%. Study results and limitations: The study sampled repertoires only after the peak T cell response.

The clonotype comes from an adult in good health. The sample consisted of peripheral blood, taken on day 0 of AZD1222 vaccination.

As DNA, the CDR3 is TGTGCCAGTAGTATTGGAAGTAAGGGGGTGAGCAATCAGCCCCAGCATTTT. Protein product: CASSIGSKGVSNQPQHF. This sequence joins TRBV19 and TRBJ1-5, with D possibly matching TRBD1 (6 bases). Trimming stripped 3 bases from V and 1 base from J, with 16 bases between. CDR3 length: 17 amino acids. CDR1 LNHDA and CDR2 SQIVND come from the germline V gene (reference sequence).